These 4 T cell receptor beta chains share one sample of origin, sequenced in a study of blood T cell repertoires in COVID-19. Generated by immunoSEQ multiplex PCR, the TCRdb table keeps only in-frame clones and is missing some. The sample yields some 330,000 clones, more than 75% seen once. The sequenced material came from PBMCs or T cells enriched from blood (not recorded which). These receptors came from a man younger than 45 who had recovered from COVID-19.

The chain uses TRBV9 and TRBJ2-2; 10 bases line up with TRBD1. Trimming removed 3 bases from V and 6 bases from J; junction bases left unmatched: 5. The CDR3 contains 15 residues. The germline gives CDR1 SGDLS, CDR2 YYNGEE. The CDR3 DNA sequence: TGTGCCAGCAGCGCCAACGACAGGGGGCCCGGGGAGCTGTTTTTT. Amino acid sequence: CASSANDRGPGELFF.

Note on this clone: One end of the junction does not line up with germline, which may come from a read error. The chain couples TRBV4-2 to TRBJ1-4, with unresolved D. The CDR3 is made up of 11 amino acids. Per the germline V gene, CDR1 is LGHNA and CDR2 is YNFKEQ. The CDR3 protein is CASSQPGNQIF. CDR3 coding DNA: TGTGCCAGCAGCCAGCCGGGAAATCAGATTTTT.

The rearrangement joins TRBV6-5 to TRBJ1-4, with 8 bases lining up with TRBD1. Trimming removed 4 bases from V and 7 bases from J; junction bases left unmatched: 5. The germline gives CDR1 MNHEY, CDR2 SVGAGI. The CDR3 extends over 14 amino acids. The CDR3 protein is CASSWTGSVEKLFF. The CDR3 DNA sequence: TGTGCCAGCAGTTGGACAGGGTCGGTTGAAAAACTGTTTTTT.

CDR3 sequence: CASSIGAGILSYEQYF. Written as DNA, the CDR3 is TGTGCCAGTAGTATAGGAGCAGGGATCCTCTCCTACGAGCAGTACTTC. The J gene is TRBJ2-7, the V gene TRBV19; D might be TRBD1 (5 bases). This CDR3 is 16 amino acids long. From germline, CDR1 is LNHDA and CDR2 SQIVND (reference sequence). V dropped 1 base and J dropped 0 bases, with 13 bases sitting between them.